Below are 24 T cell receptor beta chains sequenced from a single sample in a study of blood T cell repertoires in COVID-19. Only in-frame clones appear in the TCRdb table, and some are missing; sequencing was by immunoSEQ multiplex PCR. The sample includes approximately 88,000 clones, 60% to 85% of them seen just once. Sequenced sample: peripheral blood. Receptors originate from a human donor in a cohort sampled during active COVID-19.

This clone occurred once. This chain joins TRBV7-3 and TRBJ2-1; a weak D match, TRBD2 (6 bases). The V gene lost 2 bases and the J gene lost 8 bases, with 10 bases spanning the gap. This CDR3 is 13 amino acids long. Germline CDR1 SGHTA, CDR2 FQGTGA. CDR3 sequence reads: CASSLSPGDEQFF. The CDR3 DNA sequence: TGTGCCAGCAGCTTATCGCCGGGGGATGAGCAGTTCTTC.

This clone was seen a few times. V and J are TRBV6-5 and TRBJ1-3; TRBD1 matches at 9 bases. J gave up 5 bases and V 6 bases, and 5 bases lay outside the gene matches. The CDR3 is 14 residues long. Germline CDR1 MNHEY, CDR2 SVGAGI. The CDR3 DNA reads TGTGCCAGCAGGGGGGACAGGGTAAGAAACACCATATATTTT. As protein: CASRGDRVRNTIYF.

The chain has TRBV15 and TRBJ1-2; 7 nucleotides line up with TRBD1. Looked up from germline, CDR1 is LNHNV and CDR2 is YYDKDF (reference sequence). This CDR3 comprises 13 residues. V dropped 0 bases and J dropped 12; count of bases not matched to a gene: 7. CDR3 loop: CATSRDPEGANTF. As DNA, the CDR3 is TGTGCCACCAGCAGAGATCCGGAGGGGGCTAACACCTTC.

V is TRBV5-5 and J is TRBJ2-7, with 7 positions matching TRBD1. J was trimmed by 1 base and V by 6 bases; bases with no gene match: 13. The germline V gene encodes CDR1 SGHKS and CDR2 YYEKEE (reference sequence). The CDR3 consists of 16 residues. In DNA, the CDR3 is TGTGCCAGCACCAGAATCCGGGACAGACTTTCCTACGAGCAGTACTTC. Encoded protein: CASTRIRDRLSYEQYF.

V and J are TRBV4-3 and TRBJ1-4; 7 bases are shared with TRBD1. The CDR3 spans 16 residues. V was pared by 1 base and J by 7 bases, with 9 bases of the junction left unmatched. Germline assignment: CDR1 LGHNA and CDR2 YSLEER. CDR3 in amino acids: CASSQVAAGGIEKLFF. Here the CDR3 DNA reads TGCGCCAGCAGCCAAGTCGCGGCAGGGGGTATTGAAAAACTGTTTTTT.

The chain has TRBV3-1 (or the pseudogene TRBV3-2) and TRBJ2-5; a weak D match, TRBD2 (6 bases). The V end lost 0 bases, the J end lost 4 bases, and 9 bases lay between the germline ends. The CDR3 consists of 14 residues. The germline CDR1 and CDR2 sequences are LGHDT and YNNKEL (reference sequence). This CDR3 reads CASSQDWRGETQYF. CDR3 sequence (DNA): TGTGCCAGCAGCCAAGATTGGAGGGGAGAGACCCAGTACTTC.

The chain's CDR3 is CASKDRGATDTQYF. The CDR3 nucleotides are TGTGCCAGTAAGGACAGGGGAGCCACAGATACGCAGTATTTT. The chain couples TRBV19 to TRBJ2-3; 9 bases are a match to TRBD1. Germline loops: CDR1 LNHDA, CDR2 SQIVND (reference sequence). The CDR3 totals 14 residues. V shed 7 bases and J 2 bases; nucleotides not matched to a gene: 4. The whole variable domain, filled in from reference TRBV19 and TRBJ2-3, reads DGGITQSPKYLFRKEGQNVTLSCEQNLNHDAMYWYRQDPGQGLRLIYYSQIVNDFQKGDIAEGYSVSREKKESFPLTVTSAQKNPTAFYLCASKDRGATDTQYFGPGTRLTVL.

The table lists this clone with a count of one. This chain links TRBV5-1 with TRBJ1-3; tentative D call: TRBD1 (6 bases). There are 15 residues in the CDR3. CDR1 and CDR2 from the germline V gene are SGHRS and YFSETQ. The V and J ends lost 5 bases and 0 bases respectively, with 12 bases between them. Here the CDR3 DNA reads TGCGCCAGCAGGACAGGACCTTACTCTGGAAACACCATATATTTT. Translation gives CASRTGPYSGNTIYF. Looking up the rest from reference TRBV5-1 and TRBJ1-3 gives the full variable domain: KAGVTQTPRYLIKTRGQQVTLSCSPISGHRSVSWYQQTPGQGLQFLFEYFSETQRNKGNFPGRFSGRQFSNSRSEMNVSTLELGDSALYLCASRTGPYSGNTIYFGEGSWLTVV.

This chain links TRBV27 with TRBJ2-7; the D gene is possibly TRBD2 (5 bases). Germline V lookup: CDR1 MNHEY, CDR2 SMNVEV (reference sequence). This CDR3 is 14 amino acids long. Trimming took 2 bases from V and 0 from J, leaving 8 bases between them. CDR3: CASSLVGSSYEQYF. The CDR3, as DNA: TGTGCCAGCAGTTTAGTTGGGAGCTCCTACGAGCAGTACTTC.

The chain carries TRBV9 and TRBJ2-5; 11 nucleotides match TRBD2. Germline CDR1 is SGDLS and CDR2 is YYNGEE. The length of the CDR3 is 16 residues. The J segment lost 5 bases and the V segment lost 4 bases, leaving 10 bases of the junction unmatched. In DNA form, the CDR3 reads TGTGCCAGCAGCCGACGAGGACTAGCGGGCGGGGAGACCCAGTACTTC. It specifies CASSRRGLAGGETQYF.

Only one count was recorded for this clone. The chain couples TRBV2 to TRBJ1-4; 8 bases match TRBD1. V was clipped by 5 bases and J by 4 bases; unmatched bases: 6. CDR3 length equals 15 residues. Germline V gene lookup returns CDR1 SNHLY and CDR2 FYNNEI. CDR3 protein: CASSYGQGLNEKLFF. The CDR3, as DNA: TGTGCCAGCAGTTATGGACAGGGCCTTAATGAAAAACTGTTTTTT.

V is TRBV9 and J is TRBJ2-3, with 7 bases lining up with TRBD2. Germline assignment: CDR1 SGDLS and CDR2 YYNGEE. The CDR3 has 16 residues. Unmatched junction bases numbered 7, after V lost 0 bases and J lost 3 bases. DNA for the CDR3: TGTGCCAGCAGCGTAGCTAATGGCGGGAGAACAGATACGCAGTATTTT. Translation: CASSVANGGRTDTQYF.

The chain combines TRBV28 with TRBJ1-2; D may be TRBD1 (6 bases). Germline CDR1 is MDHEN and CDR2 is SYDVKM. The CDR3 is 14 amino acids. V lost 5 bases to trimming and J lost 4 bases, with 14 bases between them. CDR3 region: CASSLTGKSYGYTF. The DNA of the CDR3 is TGTGCCAGCAGTCTCACAGGGAAGAGCTATGGCTACACCTTC.

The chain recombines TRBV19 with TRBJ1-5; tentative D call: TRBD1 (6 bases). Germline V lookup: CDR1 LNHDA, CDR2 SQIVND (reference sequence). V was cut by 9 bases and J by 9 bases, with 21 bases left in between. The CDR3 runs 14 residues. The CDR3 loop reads CASQMGHRDGPQHF. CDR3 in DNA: TGTGCCAGCCAGATGGGACACCGAGATGGGCCCCAGCATTTT.

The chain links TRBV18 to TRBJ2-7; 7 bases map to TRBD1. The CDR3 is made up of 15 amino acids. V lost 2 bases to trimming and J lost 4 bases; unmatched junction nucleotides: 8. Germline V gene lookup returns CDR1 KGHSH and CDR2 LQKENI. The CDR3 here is CASSPGAGGLYEQYF. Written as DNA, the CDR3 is TGTGCCAGCTCACCAGGAGCAGGGGGTTTGTACGAGCAGTACTTC.

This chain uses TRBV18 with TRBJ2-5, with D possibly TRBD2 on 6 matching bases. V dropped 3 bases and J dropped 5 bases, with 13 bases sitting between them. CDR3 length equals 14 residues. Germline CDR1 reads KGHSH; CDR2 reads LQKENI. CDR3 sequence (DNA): TGTGCCAGCTCACCCCGACTAGGAGGGGAGACCCAGTACTTC. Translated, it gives CASSPRLGGETQYF. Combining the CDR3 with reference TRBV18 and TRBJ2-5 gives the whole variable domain NAGVMQNPRHLVRRRGQEARLRCSPMKGHSHVYWYRQLPEEGLKFMVYLQKENIIDESGMPKERFSAEFPKEGPSILRIQQVVRGDSAAYFCASSPRLGGETQYFGPGTRLLVL.

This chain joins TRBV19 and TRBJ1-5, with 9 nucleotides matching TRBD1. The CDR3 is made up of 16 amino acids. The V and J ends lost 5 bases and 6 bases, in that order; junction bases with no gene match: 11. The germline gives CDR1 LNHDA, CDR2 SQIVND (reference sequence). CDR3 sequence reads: CASSPYTGGRGQPQHF. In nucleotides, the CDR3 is TGTGCCAGTAGTCCGTATACAGGGGGCAGAGGTCAGCCCCAGCATTTT.

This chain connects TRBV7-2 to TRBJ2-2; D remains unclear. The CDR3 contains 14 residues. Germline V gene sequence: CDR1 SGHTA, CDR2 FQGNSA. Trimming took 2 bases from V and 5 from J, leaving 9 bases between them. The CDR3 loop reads CASSLLYETGELFF. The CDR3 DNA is TGTGCCAGCAGCTTACTTTACGAGACCGGGGAGCTGTTTTTT.

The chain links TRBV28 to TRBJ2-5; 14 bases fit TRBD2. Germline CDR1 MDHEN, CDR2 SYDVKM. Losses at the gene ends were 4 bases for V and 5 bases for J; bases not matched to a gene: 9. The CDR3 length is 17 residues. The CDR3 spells CASSSSGLAGARETQYF. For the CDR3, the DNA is TGTGCCAGCAGTTCCTCGGGACTAGCGGGAGCGCGGGAGACCCAGTACTTC.

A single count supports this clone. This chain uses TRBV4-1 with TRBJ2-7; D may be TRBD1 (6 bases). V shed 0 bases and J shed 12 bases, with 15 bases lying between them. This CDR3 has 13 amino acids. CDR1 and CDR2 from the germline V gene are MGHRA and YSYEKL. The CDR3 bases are TGCGCCAGCAGCCAAGAGAGAACAGGGAAGGGGTACTTC. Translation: CASSQERTGKGYF.

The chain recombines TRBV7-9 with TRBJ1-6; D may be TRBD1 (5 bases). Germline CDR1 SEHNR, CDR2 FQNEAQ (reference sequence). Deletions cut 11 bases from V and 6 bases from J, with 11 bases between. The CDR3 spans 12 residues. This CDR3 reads CASAGGNSPLHF. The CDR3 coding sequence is TGTGCCTCCGCGGGGGGTAATTCACCCCTCCACTTT.

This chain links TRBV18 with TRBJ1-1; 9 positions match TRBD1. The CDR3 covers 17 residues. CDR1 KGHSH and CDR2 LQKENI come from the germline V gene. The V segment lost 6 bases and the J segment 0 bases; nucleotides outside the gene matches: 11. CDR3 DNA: TGTGCCAGCTCGCAGGGACAGGGCACGGCCATGAACACTGAAGCTTTCTTT. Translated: CASSQGQGTAMNTEAFF.

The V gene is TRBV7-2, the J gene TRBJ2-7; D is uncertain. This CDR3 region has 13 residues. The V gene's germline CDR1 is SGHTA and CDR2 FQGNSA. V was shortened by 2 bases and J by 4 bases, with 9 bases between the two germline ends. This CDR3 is CASSLWNGYEQYF. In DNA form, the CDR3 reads TGTGCCAGCAGCTTATGGAACGGGTACGAGCAGTACTTC.

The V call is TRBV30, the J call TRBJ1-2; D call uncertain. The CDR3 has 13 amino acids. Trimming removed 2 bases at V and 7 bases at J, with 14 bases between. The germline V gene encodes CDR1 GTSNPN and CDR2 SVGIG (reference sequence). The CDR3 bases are TGTGCCTGGAGTTTGGGAGGGCATCTTGGCTACACCTTC. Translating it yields CAWSLGGHLGYTF.